In this sample, the clone carrying this T cell receptor beta chain turned up a few times. In the authors' methods: Estimation of nucleated cell counts was performed using reference gene primer amplification. Profiled with immunoSEQ multiplex PCR; TCRdb holds only in-frame clones, not every one. The V and J calls and clone size are taken from that table; D and trimming were inferred from the DNA. The sample lists about 240,000 clones, 80% to 90% occurring once. The sample is drawn from a study of blood T cell repertoires in COVID-19. On the study more broadly: There were acute and convalescent COVID-19 samples, and they came from the United States, Italy and Spain.

The CDR3 spans 13 residues. Patients from Seattle were sampled longitudinally, starting during active infection. Sequenced material: peripheral blood. The chain employs TRBV21-1 and TRBJ1-2; the table's D call of TRBD1 was not tested on the DNA. TRBV21-1 represents a pseudogene. The receptor was derived from a woman aged 80 or older with COVID-19, enrolled during active disease. The CDR3 spells CASNSQGSPTYTF. In nucleotides, the CDR3 is TGTGCCAGCAACTCACAGGGGTCACCGACCTACACCTTC.